These T cell receptor beta chains were read from a single sample in a study of blood T cell repertoires in COVID-19. Only in-frame clones appear in the TCRdb table, and some are missing; sequencing was by immunoSEQ multiplex PCR. The repertoire includes 180,000 or so clones, 82% of them detected once, and almost 8.5% sits in the top ten. The sequenced material came from peripheral blood. Receptors originate from a woman in her 70s with acute or convalescent COVID-19. The conserved cysteine and the conserved F or W are not part of the CDR3 here. The order of the fields is J gene, clone size, V gene, CDR3 protein. Clone size, where shown, is once, few, many, or a class for clones that have expanded.

TRBJ1-2 . TRBV29-1 SVEGGLNREGRHYGYT
TRBJ2-7 . TRBV6-6 ASSPLSGVTLEQY
TRBJ1-6 . TRBV27 ASSYLGGKGSSYNSPLH
TRBJ2-1 . TRBV18 ASSPPAFMRVGEQF
TRBJ2-2 . TRBV6-2/TRBV6-3 ASSTRTGELF
TRBJ1-3 . TRBV19 ASSVQGFSGNTIY
TRBJ1-1 . TRBV12-3/TRBV12-4 ASSRQLNTEAF
TRBJ2-2 once TRBV27 ASSFQAGGTGELF
TRBJ1-4 . TRBV18 ASSPKYRGSNEKLF
TRBJ2-7 once TRBV6-5 ASSPLASYEQY
TRBJ1-2 . TRBV6-2/TRBV6-3 ASSSAQGHYGYT
TRBJ2-7 . TRBV4-3 ASSQDIYYEQY
TRBJ2-5 once TRBV6-5 ASSPTGNHQETQY
TRBJ2-3 . TRBV12-3/TRBV12-4 ASSLRGTDTQY
TRBJ1-1 . TRBV5-1 ASSLVGEDTEAF
TRBJ2-3 . TRBV7-2 ASSKRREFPDTQY